The 21 T cell receptor beta chains listed next were all sequenced from one sample in a study of blood T cell repertoires in COVID-19. Repertoires were generated with immunoSEQ multiplex PCR, while TCRdb's copy carries only in-frame clones and drops some. The sample has around 170,000 clones, around 85% seen once; the top ten hold about 9.6%. The sequencing sample was made of peripheral blood. The receptors here all came from a middle-aged man with active or convalescent COVID-19.

In regard to this clone: A junction end diverges from the germline sequence, so it may reflect a read error. V and J are TRBV18 and TRBJ1-1, with a weak D call TRBD1 (6 bases). CDR3 size: 16 residues. Germline V gives CDR1 KGHSH, CDR2 LQKENI. CDR3 in DNA: TGTGCCAGCTCGCCACCCTCCGGGACAACGAACACTGAAGCTTTCTTT. This encodes CASSPPSGTTNTEAFF.

Only one count was recorded for this clone. J is TRBJ2-7 and V is TRBV19; D is undetermined. Looked up from germline, CDR1 is LNHDA and CDR2 is SQIVND (reference sequence). With 8 bases removed from V and 2 bases from J, the gap between germline ends came to 16 bases. The length of the CDR3 is 14 residues. In DNA form, the CDR3 reads TGTGCCAGTTCCCCCCGCCAGGTGGCCTACGAGCAGTACTTC. Translating gives CASSPRQVAYEQYF.

This clone has only one observation. V and J are TRBV5-4 and TRBJ1-2; the match to TRBD1 covers 7 bases. In germline, CDR1 is SGHNT, CDR2 YYREEE (reference sequence). Trimming removed 4 bases from V and 5 bases from J; junction bases left unmatched: 8. The CDR3 extends over 14 amino acids. CDR3 sequence: CASSAGQLYYGYTF. As DNA, the CDR3 is TGTGCCAGCAGCGCGGGACAGTTATATTATGGCTACACCTTC.

The rearrangement joins TRBV7-9 to TRBJ1-5; TRBD1 aligns across 10 bases. V shed 5 bases and J 4 bases; nucleotides not matched to a gene: 8. The CDR3 has 16 amino acids. Germline V gene data show CDR1 as SEHNR and CDR2 as FQNEAQ (reference sequence). CDR3 loop: CASSPGTGAGNQPQHF. The CDR3 nucleotides are TGTGCCAGCAGCCCTGGGACAGGGGCAGGTAATCAGCCCCAGCATTTT.

The J gene is TRBJ1-1, the V gene TRBV19; D perhaps matches TRBD1 (6 bases). The CDR3 sequence is 14 residues long. Trimming took off 5 bases at V and 1 base at J, with 11 bases between the two ends. Germline V gene sequence: CDR1 LNHDA, CDR2 SQIVND (reference sequence). This CDR3 is CASSWAGENTEAFF. DNA for the CDR3: TGTGCCAGTAGTTGGGCAGGGGAGAACACTGAAGCTTTCTTT. Combining the CDR3 with reference TRBV19 and TRBJ1-1 gives the whole variable domain DGGITQSPKYLFRKEGQNVTLSCEQNLNHDAMYWYRQDPGQGLRLIYYSQIVNDFQKGDIAEGYSVSREKKESFPLTVTSAQKNPTAFYLCASSWAGENTEAFFGQGTRLTVV.

This rearrangement joins TRBV4-2 to TRBJ2-5; 14 nucleotides line up with TRBD2. Germline CDR1 and CDR2: LGHNA and YNFKEQ. V lost 0 bases, J lost 5 bases, and 5 bases stayed unmatched. This CDR3 spans 17 amino acids. CDR3 in DNA: TGTGCCAGCAGCCAAGAAATGGGACTAGCGGGGGAGGAGACCCAGTACTTC. Amino acids: CASSQEMGLAGEETQYF.

About this clone: Other DNA sequences in this specimen translate into the identical CDR3. The chain links TRBV7-2 to TRBJ2-3; 11 nucleotides match TRBD2. CDR1 SGHTA and CDR2 FQGNSA come from the germline V gene. Trimming cost V 2 bases and J 6 bases; bases outside gene matches: 4. The CDR3 sequence is 15 residues long. The CDR3: CASSLTSGSTDTQYF. DNA for the CDR3: TGTGCCAGCAGCTTAACTAGCGGGAGTACGGATACGCAGTATTTT.

V is TRBV24-1 and J is TRBJ2-1, with D tentatively TRBD1 (8 bases). V lost 5 bases to trimming and J lost 7 bases, with 14 bases between them. Germline-derived CDR1 and CDR2 are KGHDR and SFDVKD. This CDR3 contains 14 residues. As DNA, the CDR3 is TGTGCCACCAGTGCGGCACAGGGGGGGAATGAGCAGTTCTTC. This translates into CATSAAQGGNEQFF.

This rearrangement joins TRBV11-3 to TRBJ2-3, with 10 bases identical to TRBD2. Losses at the gene ends were 2 bases for V and 2 bases for J; bases not matched to a gene: 1. The CDR3 is 15 residues long. Germline lookup yields CDR1 SGHNT and CDR2 YENEEA. This CDR3 reads CASSLTSGDTDTQYF. DNA for the CDR3: TGTGCCAGCAGCTTAACTAGCGGGGACACAGATACGCAGTATTTT. The full variable domain, with the rest looked up from reference TRBV11-3 and TRBJ2-3, is EAGVVQSPRYKIIEKKQPVAFWCNPISGHNTLYWYLQNLGQGPELLIRYENEEAVDDSQLPKDRFSAERLKGVDSTLKIQPAELGDSAVYLCASSLTSGDTDTQYFGPGTRLTVL.

The chain couples TRBV27 to TRBJ2-7; the D gene is possibly TRBD1 (6 bases). This CDR3 is built from 14 residues. Between the trimmed V and J ends, which lost 5 bases and 2 bases, there was a span of 13 bases. Germline lookup yields CDR1 MNHEY and CDR2 SMNVEV (reference sequence). CDR3: CASSPRTVAYEQYF. The CDR3 DNA reads as TGTGCCAGCAGTCCCAGGACAGTAGCCTACGAGCAGTACTTC.

This clone has only one observation. The V and J genes are TRBV30 and TRBJ2-3, with 9 bases that match TRBD2. The V and J ends lost 0 bases and 8 bases, in that order; junction bases with no gene match: 6. The CDR3 is made up of 14 amino acids. Germline V gene sequence: CDR1 GTSNPN, CDR2 SVGIG (reference sequence). The CDR3 spells CAWSVASGAITQYF. Written as DNA, the CDR3 is TGTGCCTGGAGTGTGGCTAGCGGGGCCATTACGCAGTATTTT.

The chain employs TRBV7-9 and TRBJ2-1; the D gene is possibly TRBD2 (6 bases). The V end was cut by 4 bases, the J end by 3 bases, with 19 bases between. Looked up from germline, CDR1 is SEHNR and CDR2 is FQNEAQ (reference sequence). The CDR3 sequence is 17 residues long. CDR3 sequence (DNA): TGTGCCAGCAGCTCAAGACTAGATAAAAAGAACTACAATGAGCAGTTCTTC. Its translation is CASSSRLDKKNYNEQFF.

The rearrangement links TRBV7-9 to TRBJ2-1; 8 bases line up with TRBD2. Germline CDR1 SEHNR, CDR2 FQNEAQ (reference sequence). J was trimmed by 6 bases and V by 2 bases; bases with no gene match: 3. The CDR3 runs 14 residues. CDR3 amino acids: CASSLFAGGNEQFF. CDR3 sequence (DNA): TGTGCCAGCAGCTTATTTGCGGGGGGCAATGAGCAGTTCTTC.

V and J are TRBV2 and TRBJ1-1, with 8 bases fitting TRBD1. This CDR3 is built from 14 residues. CDR1 and CDR2 from the germline V gene are SNHLY and FYNNEI. Germline trimming cut 8 bases from V and 3 bases from J; bases unmatched to any gene: 8. The DNA of the CDR3 is TGTGCCAGCGGACAGGGTGAGGGGGACACTGAAGCTTTCTTT. Its protein product is CASGQGEGDTEAFF.

This clone was counted only a few times. The missing conserved phenylalanine or tryptophan at the end of this CDR3 makes a read error likely. The DNA is left out, because the CDR3 cannot be placed on it with certainty; the CDR3 is given as TCRdb lists it. The J gene is TRBJ1-1, the V gene TRBV6-5; TRBD1 was called by the table and not checked on the DNA. Germline CDR1 reads MNHEY; CDR2 reads SVGAGI. The CDR3 spans 14 residues, counting both ends. The CDR3: CASSYSGQKGLLAI.

The rearrangement links TRBV6-1 to TRBJ2-7; D is uncertain. Germline values: CDR1 MNHNS, CDR2 SASEGT. Trimming pared 2 bases from V and 2 bases from J, leaving 13 bases between. The CDR3 is made up of 15 amino acids. The CDR3 sequence is CASSEFKEQPYEQYF. The CDR3 nucleotides are TGTGCCAGCAGTGAATTTAAGGAACAGCCCTACGAGCAGTACTTC.

This chain connects TRBV5-4 to TRBJ2-1; D perhaps matches TRBD2 (6 bases). V lost 2 bases and J 3 bases, leaving 12 bases between the germline ends. The CDR3 contains 15 residues. The germline V gene has CDR1 SGHNT and CDR2 YYREEE (reference sequence). Here the CDR3 DNA reads TGTGCCAGCAGCTTTCCGGGGGTGGGCTACAATGAGCAGTTCTTC. Its protein product is CASSFPGVGYNEQFF.

The V gene is TRBV5-1, the J gene TRBJ2-3; 9 bases align to TRBD2. CDR3 size: 15 residues. V lost 4 bases, J lost 6 bases, and 9 bases stayed unmatched. Germline V gene data show CDR1 as SGHRS and CDR2 as YFSETQ. The DNA for the CDR3 is TGCGCCAGCAGCGGGTCCGGGACTAGCAGCGATACGCAGTATTTT. This codes for CASSGSGTSSDTQYF.

The V gene is TRBV29-1, the J gene TRBJ1-2, with 9 bases fitting TRBD1. The V segment lost 5 bases and the J segment 1 base; nucleotides outside the gene matches: 11. There are 16 residues in the CDR3. In germline, CDR1 is SQVTM, CDR2 ANQGSEA. The CDR3 loop reads CSVPRDREGGNYGYTF. The CDR3 DNA follows: TGCAGCGTTCCTAGGGACAGGGAAGGGGGTAACTATGGCTACACCTTC.

This chain links TRBV7-2 with TRBJ2-2, with D maybe TRBD1 (5 bases). Germline assignment: CDR1 SGHTA and CDR2 FQGNSA. The CDR3 runs to 15 residues. V was cut by 1 base and J by 1 base, with 7 bases left in between. In DNA, the CDR3 is TGTGCCAGCAGCTTAGTGCAGGGGAACACCGGGGAGCTGTTTTTT. This encodes CASSLVQGNTGELFF.

The chain combines TRBV11-3 with TRBJ2-3; 11 bases line up with TRBD2. After removal of 1 base from V and 3 bases from J, the junction contained 0 bases not matched to a gene. CDR1 SGHNT and CDR2 YENEEA come from the germline V gene. The CDR3 length is 15 residues. The CDR3 DNA is TGTGCCAGCAGCTTAGGGACTAGCGGGACAGATACGCAGTATTTT. Protein product: CASSLGTSGTDTQYF.